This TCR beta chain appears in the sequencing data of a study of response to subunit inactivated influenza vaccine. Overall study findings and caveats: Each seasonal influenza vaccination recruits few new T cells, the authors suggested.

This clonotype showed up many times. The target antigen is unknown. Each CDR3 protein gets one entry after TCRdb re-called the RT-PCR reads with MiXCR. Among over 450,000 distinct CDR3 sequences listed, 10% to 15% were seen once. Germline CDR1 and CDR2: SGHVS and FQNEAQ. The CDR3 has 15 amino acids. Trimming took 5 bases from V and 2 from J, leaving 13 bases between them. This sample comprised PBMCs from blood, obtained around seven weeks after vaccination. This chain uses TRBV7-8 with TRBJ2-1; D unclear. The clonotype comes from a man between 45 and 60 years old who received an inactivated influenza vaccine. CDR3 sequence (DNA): TGTGCCAGCAGCAGTATTAGAACGCCCTACAATGAGCAGTTCTTC. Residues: CASSSIRTPYNEQFF.